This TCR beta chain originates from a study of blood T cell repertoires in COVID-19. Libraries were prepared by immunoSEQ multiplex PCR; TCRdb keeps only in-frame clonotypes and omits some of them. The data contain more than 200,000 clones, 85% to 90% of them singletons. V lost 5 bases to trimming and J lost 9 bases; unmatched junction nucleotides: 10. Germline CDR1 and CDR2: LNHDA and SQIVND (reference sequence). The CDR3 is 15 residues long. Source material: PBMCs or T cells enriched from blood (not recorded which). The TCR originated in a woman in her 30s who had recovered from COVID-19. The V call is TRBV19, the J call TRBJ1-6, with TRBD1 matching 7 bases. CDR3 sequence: CASSVPGQRASPLHF. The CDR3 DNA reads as TGTGCCAGTAGTGTACCGGGACAGAGGGCTTCACCCCTCCACTTT.